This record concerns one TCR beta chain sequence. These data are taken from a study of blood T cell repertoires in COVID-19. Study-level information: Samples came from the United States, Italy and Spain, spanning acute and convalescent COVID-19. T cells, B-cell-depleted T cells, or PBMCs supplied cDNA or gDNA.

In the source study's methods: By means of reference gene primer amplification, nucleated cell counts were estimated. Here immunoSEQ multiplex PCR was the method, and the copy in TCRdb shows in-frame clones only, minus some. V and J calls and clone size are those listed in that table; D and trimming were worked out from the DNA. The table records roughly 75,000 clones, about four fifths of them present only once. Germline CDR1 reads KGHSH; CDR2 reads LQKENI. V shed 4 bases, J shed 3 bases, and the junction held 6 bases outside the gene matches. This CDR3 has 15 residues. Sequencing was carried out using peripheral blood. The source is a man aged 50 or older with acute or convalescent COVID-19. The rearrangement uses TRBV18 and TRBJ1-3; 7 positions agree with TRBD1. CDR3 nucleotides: TGTGCCAGCTCACTACAAACAGGGGTTGGAAACACCATATATTTT. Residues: CASSLQTGVGNTIYF.